This T cell receptor (beta chain) is from a study of radiotherapy plus CTLA-4 blockade in lung cancer. Study context: In roughly 19% of patients, objective responses were seen; about 30% had disease control.

Clones were read by immunoSEQ multiplex PCR, and TCRdb kept only the in-frame ones, dropping some. The sample records roughly 88,000 clones, under 90% being singletons. Each patient with chemo-refractory metastatic non-small-cell lung cancer was treated with focal radiation plus CTLA-4 blockade using ipilimumab. The CDR3 spans 16 residues. The V gene lost 6 bases and the J gene lost 0 bases, with 15 bases spanning the gap. Germline lookup yields CDR1 MNHEY and CDR2 SMNVEV (reference sequence). The chain joins TRBV27 to TRBJ1-3; tentatively, D is TRBD1 (5 bases). Sequencing used peripheral blood, obtained from a patient treated with radiotherapy plus ipilimumab. The origin of this receptor is a human donor with non-small cell lung cancer who had stable disease on radiotherapy plus ipilimumab. CDR3: CASREGTAGSGNTIYF. CDR3 bases: TGTGCCAGCAGAGAAGGGACGGCGGGCTCTGGAAACACCATATATTTT.